This TCR beta chain is drawn from a study of OX40 agonist ivuxolimab in advanced cancers. Study context: Patients were treated with intravenous ivuxolimab, dosed at 0.01 to 10 mg/kg and infused every 2 weeks. Points from the study as a whole: CD4+ T cells averaged fewer expanded clones than CD8+ T cells. Low levels of normalized T-cell clonal expansion also appeared in some nonresponders. The study observed clonal expansion of CD4+ and CD8+ blood T cells by week 6 at 0.1 to 3.0 mg/kg.

As concerns this clone: Its specificity is unknown.

Germline V gene sequence: CDR1 LNHNV, CDR2 YYDKDF (reference sequence). This CDR3 comprises 18 residues. V lost 5 bases, J lost 3 bases, and 12 bases stayed unmatched. Only in-frame clones appear in the TCRdb table, and some are missing; sequencing was by immunoSEQ multiplex PCR. Here the sample spans approximately 70,000 clones, around 83% being singletons. The sequence was obtained from an adult with an advanced solid tumor such as melanoma, head and neck, liver or kidney cancer. The source material was CD4+ or CD8+ T cells sorted from blood, sampled in a trial of the OX40 agonist ivuxolimab. V and J are TRBV15 and TRBJ2-7, with 14 bases fitting TRBD2. CDR3 nucleotide sequence: TGTGCCACCAGCCGAATACCCAAGACTAGCGGGAGGGTCTACGAGCAGTACTTC. This encodes CATSRIPKTSGRVYEQYF.